The source of this T cell receptor beta chain is a study of CD39 and CD103 CD8 tumor-infiltrating T cells (dated by TCRdb to 2017 to 2018). Study-wide context: The repertoire comparisons shown came from four patients: one with an HPV-positive HNSCC, one with an HPV-negative HNSCC, one with ovarian cancer and one with melanoma. TCRbeta CDR3 deep sequencing compared repertoires of CD8 TIL subsets defined by CD103 and CD39 with peripheral memory CD8 T cells. The study at large found these results: DP TIL clonotypes were rarely found in blood or uninvolved lymph node, whereas DN TIL clonotypes largely overlapped peripheral memory CD8 repertoires. DP CD8 TILs appeared to be more oligoclonal than DN and SP CD8 TILs and blood memory CD8 T cells, with roughly 50-90% covered by the top 30 clonotypes.

Patients were not receiving therapy at sample collection, though earlier treatments ranged from chemotherapy, radiotherapy, surgery and immunotherapy to none. Thawed cells were enriched for T lymphocytes with a negative-selection kit, adding EpCAM beads for tumor-infiltrating lymphocytes. CD8+CD4-CD45RA- cells were sorted as memory CD8 T cells irrespective of CCR7 expression. Before analysis, peripheral blood mononuclear cells were isolated on a Ficoll-Paque PLUS gradient and cryopreserved. Populations were sorted to 98% to 99% purity on a FACSAria II, and cell pellets were frozen for TCR sequencing without culture. From around 10,000 to 100,000 sorted cells per subset, genomic DNA was extracted using the DNeasy Blood and Tissue Kit. The immunoSEQ service sequenced and mapped the TCRbeta V-J or V-D-J regions, with coverage above 8x for each sample. Concerning the study's data processing: Analysis was restricted to productive rearrangements exported from the immunoSEQ Analyzer platform, and clonality was assessed using the 500 most abundant clones. To quantify how much repertoires overlapped between populations, both the Morisita-Horn similarity index and the Jaccard index were used. Morisita-Horn similarity between CD8 T-cell subset TCR repertoires was measured in six cancer patients. TCRdb obtained this table from immuneACCESS and retained in-frame rearrangements with V and J assigned. These tables miss some clones; where compared with another copy, unresolved V genes account for less than half of the shortfall, and the remainder is unexplained. That table is the source of V, J and clone size, and D and trimming were worked out from the DNA. A total of approximately 7,900 clones appear in this sample, about three fifths of them only once. The ten largest account for 50% to 75% of the sample.

The table lists this clone with a few counts. What antigen it recognizes has not been identified. There are no base qualities to consult, and no much larger clone falls within one base. The CDR3, cysteine through phenylalanine, is 13 amino acids long. Only CDR3 DNA is held: 39 bases, read in frame from base 1. Trimming at the junction amounts to 5 bases on V and 7 bases on J, and the germline ends lie 17 bases apart. Taken from the germline V gene (reference sequence), the CDR1 and CDR2 loops are GTSNPN and SVGIG. The TCR originated in a human donor with head and neck squamous cell carcinoma. Sequencing was carried out using CD8+ T cells sorted from blood. In light of the paper, this sample's cell subset or site label describes: total memory CD8 T cells (CD45RA-CCR7+/-) from blood or uninvolved lymph node. The chain employs TRBV30 and TRBJ1-1; tentative D gene TRBD1, with 5 bases matching. The sequenced DNA: TGTGCCTGGGACTTTGGTACGGGGGATGAAGCTTTCTTT. Its protein product is CAWDFGTGDEAFF.